This TCR beta chain was captured in a study of CD8 T cells in ankylosing spondylitis. On this clonotype: Antigen unknown.

Overall study results and limits: In ankylosing spondylitis patients, matched synovial fluid reportedly showed significant enrichment of disease-linked clones. What seemed typical of ankylosing spondylitis blood was a TCR beta motif built from fewer than ten highly homologous variants. A number of the motif variants had already been described in reactive arthritis synovial fluid and blood. The authors found the disease-linked clones to be CD8+ and relatively rare in peripheral blood.

Quantitative 5'-RACE was performed with molecular barcodes, and it yielded the TCR beta libraries. TCRdb analysed the 5' RACE reads with MiXCR anew, one entry per CDR3 protein. The sample consists of around 770,000 distinct CDR3 sequences, 10% to 15% of them appearing once. In germline, CDR1 is SEHNR, CDR2 FQNEAQ (reference sequence). The V segment lost 2 bases and the J segment 8 bases; nucleotides outside the gene matches: 13. The CDR3 is 16 residues long. This TCR came from a male donor with ankylosing spondylitis. Sequenced: blood, either unsorted or a sorted T cell fraction (not recorded which). The chain combines TRBV7-9 with TRBJ1-2, with TRBD1 matching 8 bases. The CDR3 protein is CASSLLSTGGVPGYTF. The CDR3 DNA reads TGTGCCAGCAGCTTACTATCCACAGGGGGAGTCCCCGGCTACACCTTC.